The source of this TCR beta chain is a study of blood T cell repertoires in COVID-19. Looking at the study overall: Italy, Spain and the United States were the sources of the convalescent and acute COVID-19 samples.

The CDR3 has 15 amino acids. The germline V gene has CDR1 KGHSH and CDR2 LQKENI. The ends were cut back, 6 bases at V and 3 bases at J, with 16 bases in the middle. It was during active infection that Seattle patients were enrolled and then longitudinally followed. The protocol was immunoSEQ multiplex PCR, while the TCRdb copy is restricted to in-frame clones and leaves out a portion. This sample has roughly 60,000 clones, with about 83% found just once. The sample taken for sequencing was peripheral blood. The V call is TRBV18, the J call TRBJ2-3; TRBD1 might be the D (5 bases). The clonotype originates from a man aged 50 to 59 with COVID-19, enrolled during active disease. The CDR3 loop is CASSLDIGRTDTQYF. DNA for the CDR3: TGTGCCAGCTCCTTGGACATAGGTAGGACAGATACGCAGTATTTT.